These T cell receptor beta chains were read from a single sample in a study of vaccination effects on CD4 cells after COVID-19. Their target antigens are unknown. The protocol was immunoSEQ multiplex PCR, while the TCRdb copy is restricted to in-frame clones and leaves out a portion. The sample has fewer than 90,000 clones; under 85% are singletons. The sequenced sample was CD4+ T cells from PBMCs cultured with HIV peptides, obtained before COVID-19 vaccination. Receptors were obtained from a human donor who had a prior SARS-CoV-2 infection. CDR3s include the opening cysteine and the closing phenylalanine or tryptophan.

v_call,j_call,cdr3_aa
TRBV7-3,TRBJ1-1,CASSLVPNTEAFF
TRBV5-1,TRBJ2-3,CASSLGPSRGTDTQYF
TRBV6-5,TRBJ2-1,CASSRQDSYNEQFF
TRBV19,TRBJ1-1,CASSIRGAHRVGTEAFF
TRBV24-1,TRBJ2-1,CATSGGTDSYNEQFF
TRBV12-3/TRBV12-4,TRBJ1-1,CASSLLLSTEAFF
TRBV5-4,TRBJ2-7,CASSFPLGEQYF
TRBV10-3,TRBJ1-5,CAIGQGNNQPQHF
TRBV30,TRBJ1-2,CAWSPSGIRGYTF
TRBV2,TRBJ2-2,CASSDLSGDTGELFF
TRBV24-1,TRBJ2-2,CATTGDTGELFF
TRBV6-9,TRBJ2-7,CASLWAGGRHEQYF
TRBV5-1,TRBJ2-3,CASSSGRFTDTQYF
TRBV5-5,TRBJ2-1,CASSLGGGRSGEQFF
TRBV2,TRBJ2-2,CASSEGYTGELFF
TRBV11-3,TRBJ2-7,CASSLVSLASNYEQYF
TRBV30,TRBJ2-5,CAWSGGETQYF
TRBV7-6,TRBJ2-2,CASSLVVSGTGELFF
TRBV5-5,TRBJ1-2,CASSLGSLQVVDGYTF
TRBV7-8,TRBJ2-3,CASSLETSGSYTDTQYF
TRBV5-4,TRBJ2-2,CASSLVGRGNTGELFF
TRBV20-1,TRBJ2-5,CSASGLAGLETQYF
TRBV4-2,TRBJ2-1,CASSRTGTSGGTNEQFF
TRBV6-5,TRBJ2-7,CASRRGPSGEQYF
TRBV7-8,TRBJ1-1,CASSWTGGAHNTEAFF
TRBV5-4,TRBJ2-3,CASSLVGNTQYF
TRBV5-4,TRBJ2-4,CASSPEGASNIQYF
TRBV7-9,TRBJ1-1,CASSLEGQAEAFF
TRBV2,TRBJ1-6,CASRQGPNSPLHF
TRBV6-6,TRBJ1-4,CASSQNSRGEDNEKLFF
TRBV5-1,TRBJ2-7,CASSLGGTGGEQYF
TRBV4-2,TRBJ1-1,CASSQVDRGNTEAFF
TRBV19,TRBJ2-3,CASRGLDSSTDTQYF
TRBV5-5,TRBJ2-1,CASSLQTSSYNEQFF
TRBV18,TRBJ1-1,CASSLTGTENTEAFF
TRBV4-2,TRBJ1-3,CASSQPGSGNTIYF
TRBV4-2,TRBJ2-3,CASSQGDGPSTDTQYF